This TCR beta chain was captured by sequencing in a study of identifying expanded T cells in peripheral blood. Points from the study as a whole: Technical replicates showed roughly 1.2 changed clones; about two weeks around 15; four weeks 19. Variance in clone template counts between approximately two-week samples significantly increased with total template count across all healthy donors.

The CDR3 has 12 residues. The junction had 5 bases not matched to a gene; V was cut back by 8 bases and J by 10 bases. Germline V gene lookup returns CDR1 SGHNT and CDR2 YYREEE (reference sequence). With regard to this clone: As yet, its antigen is unknown.

Using immunoSEQ multiplex PCR, the repertoire was profiled, and TCRdb retains in-frame clones only, with some absent. The data hold just under 65,000 clones, with about 89% observed a single time. During the collection period, no donor immune events like infections were recorded. J is TRBJ2-3 and V is TRBV5-4; 12 nucleotides line up with TRBD2. Specimen: blood. This receptor was identified in a person aged 18 to 75 in good health. This CDR3 is CASRTSGTAQYF. The DNA for the CDR3 is TGTGCCAGTAGGACTAGCGGGACGGCGCAGTATTTT.